This T cell receptor beta chain was profiled in a study of cytomegalovirus exposure and HLA in healthy donors. Study-wide findings and caveats: When a later analysis compared HLA-associated TCR beta chains with equally common others, the HLA-associated chains turned out to be more clonally expanded and to have lower generation probabilities.

This clone was found a few times. Its antigen is still unknown. Vbeta (60) and Jbeta (13) primers were used in the PCR. Produced via immunoSEQ multiplex PCR; TCRdb's table is partial and in-frame only. Here the sample spans around 41,000 clones, roughly half being singletons. V was trimmed by 6 bases and J by 12 bases, leaving 21 bases between them. Germline V lookup: CDR1 SNHLY, CDR2 FYNNEI. This CDR3 is 14 amino acids long. The chain uses TRBV2 and TRBJ2-1, with D tentatively TRBD1 (5 bases). This TCR derives from a man in his fifties or sixties in good health and CMV-seronegative. Sequencing was carried out using PBMCs. The CDR3 DNA reads as TGTGCCAGCAGACCTCGCGAGGAAGGAAGGGGGCAGTTCTTC. Translation: CASRPREEGRGQFF.